This T cell receptor (beta chain) was found in a study of blood T cells in healthy people across ages. Whole-study findings and limits: Age advanced and TCR beta diversity per million T cells fell, roughly linearly.

A second PCR of 7 to 11 cycles used a sample-barcoded 5' primer and a J-beta primer mix. A template-switch adaptor with 12 random nucleotides tagged each cDNA molecule. TCRdb passed the 5' RACE reads through MiXCR, listing each CDR3 protein once. The table records some 1.5 million distinct CDR3 sequences, roughly 27% of them present only once. This CDR3 has 16 amino acids. Germline loops: CDR1 SGHKS, CDR2 YYEKEE (reference sequence). Details on this clonotype: Its antigen is currently unknown. Its ends do not fully match the called genes, so a read error is possible.

Each individual donor underwent a draw of ten milliliters of peripheral blood. Samples had at least 6 million PBMCs isolated from them. V gene TRBV5-5 combines with J gene TRBJ2-6; TRBD2 matches 8 bases. The receptor comes from a woman aged 25 to 39 in good health. Sequenced material: blood. CDR3 region: CASSLRGARGANALTF. DNA for the CDR3: TGTGCCAGCAGCTTGCGGGGGGCGCGGGGGGCCAACGCCCTGACTTTC.